This TCR beta chain was observed in a study of T cell responses to AZD1222 COVID-19 vaccine. Findings and caveats of the study: Spike was spanned by vaccine-associated CD4 TCRs, with dominance at 160-218 and 743-854. Donors were largely white British and mainly female; clonal diversity was possibly underestimated. Compared with day 0, the breadth and depth of the Spike-specific TCR repertoire rose significantly after two doses of AZD1222. Only a handful of AZD1222 recipients, several in all, had baseline seropositivity.

Assay: immunoSEQ multiplex PCR; the TCRdb copy retains only in-frame clones and omits some. The sample yields around 140,000 clones, about 92% seen once. CDR3 size: 15 residues. The germline V gene encodes CDR1 SNHLY and CDR2 FYNNEI. V gave up 7 bases and J gave up 4 bases, with 19 bases separating them. Notes on this clone: Its antigen is as yet unknown.

This clonotype was obtained from an adult in good health. The starting material was peripheral blood, obtained on day 0 of AZD1222 vaccination. The V call is TRBV2, the J call TRBJ1-1; unclear D gene. The CDR3 region is CASTHEVSVVTEAFF. The CDR3 DNA is TGTGCCAGCACGCATGAGGTTAGTGTTGTCACTGAAGCTTTCTTT.